This T cell receptor beta chain is from a study of T cells after yellow fever vaccination. Notes on the study in general: The booster saw the reappearance of most primary-vaccination clones (approximately 97% CD4, 80% to 90% CD8). Researchers report a weaker secondary response that nonetheless peaked faster, day 5 versus 15. Of the clonotypes, a small share occurred in both CD4 and CD8 compartments.

Conversion of TCR transcripts into cDNA relied on 5'RACE template switching, which added a universal primer site and UMIs. TCRdb recomputed calls from the 5' RACE reads with MiXCR, one row per CDR3 protein. The data show about 350,000 distinct CDR3 sequences, with around 8.1% seen just once and 17% held by the top ten. In this sample, this clonotype turned up a few times. Its specificity is not known. Germline V lookup: CDR1 SGHTA, CDR2 FQGNSA. The V and J ends lost 4 bases and 2 bases respectively, with 15 bases between them. The CDR3 spans 15 residues. The chain couples TRBV7-2 to TRBJ2-7; weak D call: TRBD1 (6 bases). The receptor was isolated from a man between 18 and 29 years old who received the YFV17D yellow fever vaccine. Sample: PBMCs, taken more than 35 days after the first yellow fever vaccination. Here the CDR3 DNA reads TGTGCCAGCAGCTACAGAGAGGACAGTACCTACGAGCAGTACTTC. Translating gives CASSYREDSTYEQYF.